The next 12 T cell receptor beta chains were all read from a single sample in a study of T cell responses to AZD1222 COVID-19 vaccine. This table comes from immunoSEQ multiplex PCR, and its TCRdb copy is limited to in-frame clones, with some not included. The sample consists of 95,000 to 150,000 clones, roughly 87% of them appearing once. The specimen was peripheral blood, collected 28 days after the second AZD1222 dose. The receptors here all came from an adult who received the AZD1222 COVID-19 vaccine.

The rearrangement uses TRBV7-2 and TRBJ1-1, with D perhaps TRBD1 (5 bases). Germline loops: CDR1 SGHTA, CDR2 FQGNSA. The CDR3 has 14 amino acids. Trimming shortened V by 4 bases and J by 1 base, and 10 bases separated the two germline ends. CDR3 in amino acids: CASSSQTANTEAFF. The CDR3 DNA reads TGTGCCAGCAGCTCCCAGACAGCGAACACTGAAGCTTTCTTT.

This chain joins TRBV19 and TRBJ2-7; D unclear. Trimming removed 5 bases from V and 9 bases from J, with 11 bases in between. The CDR3 runs 11 residues. The V gene's germline CDR1 is LNHDA and CDR2 SQIVND (reference sequence). CDR3 residues: CASSLAETQYF. CDR3 in DNA: TGTGCCAGTAGTCTCGCGGAGACGCAGTACTTC.

The chain joins TRBV5-4 to TRBJ1-1, with 7 bases fitting TRBD1. In germline, CDR1 is SGHNT, CDR2 YYREEE (reference sequence). This CDR3 comprises 13 residues. The junction had 7 bases not matched to a gene; V was cut back by 5 bases and J by 6 bases. The CDR3 protein is CASSKGAASEAFF. The CDR3 DNA reads as TGTGCCAGCAGTAAGGGGGCGGCCTCTGAAGCTTTCTTT.

The chain recombines TRBV27 with TRBJ1-2; 8 nucleotides agree with TRBD1. The CDR3 extends over 13 amino acids. J was trimmed by 4 bases and V by 5 bases; bases with no gene match: 3. CDR1 and CDR2 (germline): MNHEY, SMNVEV (reference sequence). CDR3 bases: TGTGCCAGCAGTGTAACAGGGGGCTATGGCTACACCTTC. Encoded protein: CASSVTGGYGYTF.

The V call is TRBV5-5, the J call TRBJ1-3; TRBD1 is a possible D gene (5 bases). This CDR3 spans 17 amino acids. Per germline, CDR1 SGHKS and CDR2 YYEKEE (reference sequence). The V end was cut by 4 bases, the J end by 2 bases, with 19 bases between. The CDR3 here is CASSHINAGRAGNTIYF. CDR3 in DNA: TGTGCCAGCAGCCACATTAATGCAGGGAGGGCTGGAAACACCATATATTTT.

This clone was observed a handful of times. The genes are TRBV7-2 and TRBJ1-2; 7 bases match TRBD1. Germline-derived CDR1 and CDR2 are SGHTA and FQGNSA. The CDR3 spans 15 residues. V lost 1 base to trimming and J lost 7 bases; unmatched junction nucleotides: 9. The CDR3 nucleotides are TGTGCCAGCAGCTTAGAGGGCAGGGGGTTTGGTGGCTACACCTTC. Translating it yields CASSLEGRGFGGYTF. Combining the CDR3 with reference TRBV7-2 and TRBJ1-2 gives the whole variable domain GAGVSQSPSNKVTEKGKDVELRCDPISGHTALYWYRQSLGQGLEFLIYFQGNSAPDKSGLPSDRFSAERTGGSVSTLTIQRTQQEDSAVYLCASSLEGRGFGGYTFGSGTRLTVV.

This chain links TRBV19 with TRBJ2-4; 9 bases fit TRBD1. The germline V gene encodes CDR1 LNHDA and CDR2 SQIVND (reference sequence). The CDR3 runs to 16 residues. Trimming removed 5 bases from V and 2 bases from J; junction bases left unmatched: 7. The chain's CDR3 is CASSVLQGATKNIQYF. The CDR3 DNA reads as TGTGCCAGTAGTGTACTACAGGGGGCAACCAAAAACATTCAGTACTTC.

The chain couples TRBV2 to TRBJ2-7; D ambiguous. The CDR3 is 12 residues long. CDR1 SNHLY and CDR2 FYNNEI come from the germline V gene. The V and J ends lost 6 bases and 4 bases respectively, with 10 bases between them. CDR3 DNA: TGTGCCAGCAGGCCCGACCTGTACGAGCAGTACTTC. It codes for CASRPDLYEQYF.

This clone appeared once. V and J are TRBV4-1 and TRBJ1-6, with 7 nucleotides matching TRBD1. With V trimmed by 3 bases and J by 7 bases, 6 bases remained unmatched. This CDR3 has 15 amino acids. Germline CDR1 reads MGHRA; CDR2 reads YSYEKL. CDR3 sequence (DNA): TGCGCCAGCAGCCATGGCGACAGGGAGAATTCACCCCTCCACTTT. It is translated as CASSHGDRENSPLHF.

This chain links TRBV19 with TRBJ1-2; D is perhaps TRBD1 (5 bases). Germline assignment: CDR1 LNHDA and CDR2 SQIVND (reference sequence). The CDR3 covers 12 residues. The V gene lost 5 bases and the J gene lost 4 bases, with 8 bases spanning the gap. The CDR3 nucleotides read TGTGCCAGTAGTTCCCAGGGCTATGGCTACACCTTC. Translating it yields CASSSQGYGYTF.

The CDR3 here is CASSFPPMNTEAFF. DNA for the CDR3: TGTGCCAGCAGCTTTCCCCCCATGAACACTGAAGCTTTCTTT. The chain joins TRBV13 to TRBJ1-1; D ambiguous. This CDR3 region has 14 residues. Trimming removed 3 bases at V and 0 bases at J, with 8 bases between. The germline gives CDR1 PRHDT, CDR2 FYEKMQ (reference sequence).

V gene TRBV28 combines with J gene TRBJ2-3; no firm D call. Germline assignment: CDR1 MDHEN and CDR2 SYDVKM. V was trimmed by 5 bases and J by 6 bases, leaving 6 bases between them. The CDR3 is 11 residues long. The CDR3 region has the DNA TGTGCCAGCAGTCAGGTTGATACGCAGTATTTT. This sequence encodes CASSQVDTQYF.